This T cell receptor beta chain stems from a study of cytomegalovirus exposure and HLA in healthy donors. Looking at the study overall: A prior study identified 117 million unique TCR beta sequences from about 180 million T cells.

CDR1 SGHRS and CDR2 YFSETQ come from the germline V gene. The CDR3 is made up of 16 amino acids. V lost 0 bases, J lost 0 bases, and 3 bases stayed unmatched. Primers for the PCR totalled 60 Vbeta and 13 Jbeta. TCRdb's table, derived via immunoSEQ multiplex PCR, lists solely in-frame clones and lacks some. The sample comprises about 110,000 clones, roughly 80% of which are singletons, and 22% rests with the top ten. Study outcomes and limitations: Later analysis revealed greater clonal expansion in HLA-associated TCR beta chains than in equally common others. As a later analysis showed, several of the most significant clusters appeared to be linked to common viral pathogens.

Worth noting for this clone: Its specificity is not known.

Sequencing used PBMCs. This chain connects TRBV5-1 to TRBJ2-3, with 8 positions matching TRBD2. The receptor's source is a man aged 25 to 45 in good health and CMV-seropositive. The CDR3 protein is CASSLGTSTSTDTQYF. CDR3 bases: TGCGCCAGCAGCTTGGGGACTAGCACTAGCACAGATACGCAGTATTTT. The complete variable domain, with remaining parts taken from reference TRBV5-1 and TRBJ2-3, reads KAGVTQTPRYLIKTRGQQVTLSCSPISGHRSVSWYQQTPGQGLQFLFEYFSETQRNKGNFPGRFSGRQFSNSRSEMNVSTLELGDSALYLCASSLGTSTSTDTQYFGPGTRLTVL.